These T cell receptor beta chains were read from a single sample in a study of blood T cell repertoires in COVID-19. The repertoire was sequenced with immunoSEQ multiplex PCR; TCRdb's copy has only in-frame clones and lacks some. The table has some 70,000 clones, about four fifths seen once; the top ten hold 20%. The sequencing input was peripheral blood. These TCRs come from a woman aged 70-85 years with acute or convalescent COVID-19. Both conserved end residues are part of each CDR3. A D gene is named only where the DNA matches it firmly. Where a row states a size, it is once, few, many or the class of an expanded clone; other rows omit it.

D gene	clone size	V gene	J gene	CDR3 protein	CDR3 DNA
.	.	TRBV5-1	TRBJ2-7	CASSLEGGGRYEQYF	TGCGCCAGCAGCTTGGAGGGTGGGGGGAGATACGAGCAGTACTTC
.	few	TRBV13	TRBJ2-6	CASRPSGFSGANVLTF	TGTGCCAGCAGACCCTCAGGTTTCTCTGGGGCCAACGTCCTGACTTTC
TRBD1	once	TRBV5-8	TRBJ2-3	CASSDRGPDTQYF	TGTGCCAGCAGCGACAGGGGGCCAGATACGCAGTATTTT
.	few	TRBV6-5	TRBJ2-7	CASSYSRGTPYF	TGTGCCAGCAGTTACTCCCGCGGGACGCCGTACTTC
TRBD2	.	TRBV5-1	TRBJ2-3	CASSLERAGGTDTQYF	TGCGCCAGCAGCTTGGAGCGTGCGGGGGGCACAGATACGCAGTATTTT
TRBD1	.	TRBV11-2	TRBJ2-7	CASSDTGQGRYEQYF	TGTGCCAGCAGCGACACGGGACAGGGACGCTACGAGCAGTACTTC
.	.	TRBV7-2	TRBJ1-5	CASSLAPGRDLSQHF	TGTGCCAGCAGCTTAGCACCGGGAAGGGACTTATCCCAGCATTTT
TRBD2	.	TRBV3-1/TRBV3-2	TRBJ2-5	CASSQEGFSGRASETQYF	TGTGCCAGCAGCCAAGAGGGTTTTAGCGGGAGGGCCTCGGAGACCCAGTACTTC
.	.	TRBV5-8	TRBJ2-1	CASIRSSSSYNEQFF	TGTGCCAGCATCAGGTCCTCGAGCTCCTACAATGAGCAGTTCTTC
TRBD1	.	TRBV30	TRBJ1-3	CAWSRSRGRTGNTIYF	TGTGCCTGGAGTCGGTCCAGGGGGCGAACTGGAAACACCATATATTTT
TRBD2	.	TRBV5-1	TRBJ2-7	CASSSSGRAGEQYF	TGCGCCAGCAGCAGTAGCGGGAGGGCCGGAGAGCAGTACTTC
.	.	TRBV3-1/TRBV3-2	TRBJ2-1	CASALFDNEQFF	TGTGCCAGCGCTCTATTTGACAATGAGCAGTTCTTC
.	.	TRBV3-1/TRBV3-2	TRBJ2-3	CASSPSGPDTQYF	TGTGCCAGCAGCCCTAGTGGTCCAGATACGCAGTATTTT
TRBD2	.	TRBV6-5	TRBJ2-7	CASSRTSGSYEQYF	TGTGCCAGCAGTCGGACTAGCGGGAGCTACGAGCAGTACTTC
.	.	TRBV6-5	TRBJ1-1	CASSLNRAHTEAFF	TGTGCCAGCAGCCTAAACAGGGCGCACACTGAAGCTTTCTTT
.	.	TRBV28	TRBJ2-7	CASSLPPYEQYF	TGTGCCAGCAGCCTCCCCCCCTACGAGCAGTACTTC
.	.	TRBV18	TRBJ1-2	CASSPPGGRVTNYGYTF	TGTGCCAGCTCACCACCTGGGGGCAGGGTGACGAACTATGGCTACACCTTC
.	.	TRBV7-6	TRBJ1-2	CASSFGRNYGYTF	TGTGCCAGCAGCTTCGGGAGAAACTATGGCTACACCTTC
.	.	TRBV18	TRBJ2-5	CASSKSPGKGGETQYF	TGTGCCAGCTCCAAATCTCCCGGGAAAGGGGGAGAGACCCAGTACTTC
.	.	TRBV19	TRBJ2-1	CASSLYLSSYNEQFF	TGTGCCAGTAGTCTTTACCTAAGCTCCTACAATGAGCAGTTCTTC
TRBD2	.	TRBV5-1	TRBJ2-1	CASSRTSESYNEQFF	TGCGCCAGCAGTCGGACTAGCGAGTCCTACAATGAGCAGTTCTTC
TRBD2	.	TRBV29-1	TRBJ2-7	CSVNGLADEQYF	TGCAGCGTGAACGGACTAGCGGATGAGCAGTACTTC
.	few	TRBV2	TRBJ2-7	CASSQRTALSYEQYF	TGTGCCAGCAGCCAAAGGACAGCCTTGTCCTACGAGCAGTACTTC
TRBD1	.	TRBV28	TRBJ2-7	CASQTGGRQEQYF	TGTGCCAGCCAGACAGGGGGCCGGCAAGAGCAGTACTTC
.	.	TRBV14	TRBJ1-1	CASSQAGMNTEAFF	TGTGCCAGCAGCCAAGCGGGGATGAACACTGAAGCTTTCTTT
.	.	TRBV4-1	TRBJ1-1	CASSQSQALNTEAFF	TGCGCCAGCAGCCAGAGTCAGGCCCTGAACACTGAAGCTTTCTTT
.	.	TRBV25-1	TRBJ2-3	CASSEFRGVADTQYF	TGTGCCAGCAGTGAATTTCGGGGAGTTGCAGATACGCAGTATTTT
TRBD1	.	TRBV28	TRBJ1-2	CASSFRDRGYYGYTF	TGTGCCAGCAGTTTCCGGGACAGGGGATACTATGGCTACACCTTC
TRBD1	.	TRBV7-9	TRBJ1-2	CASSLTGHGYTF	TGTGCCAGCAGCTTGACAGGGCATGGCTACACCTTC
TRBD2	.	TRBV3-1/TRBV3-2	TRBJ2-2	CASSRGGGELFF	TGTGCCAGCAGCCGCGGGGGCGGGGAGCTGTTTTTT
TRBD2	.	TRBV12-5	TRBJ2-1	CASGPGLAYNEQFF	TGTGCTAGTGGACCCGGACTAGCGTACAATGAGCAGTTCTTC
TRBD2	.	TRBV28	TRBJ2-3	CASRGWAGVSTDTQYF	TGTGCCAGCAGGGGATGGGCGGGGGTTAGCACAGATACGCAGTATTTT
TRBD2	once	TRBV19	TRBJ2-3	CASKLAGGTDTQYF	TGTGCCAGTAAGTTGGCGGGAGGGACAGATACGCAGTATTTT
TRBD2	.	TRBV6-5	TRBJ2-7	CASRSLAGGYEQYF	TGTGCCAGCAGGTCACTAGCGGGAGGGTACGAGCAGTACTTC
TRBD2	.	TRBV5-1	TRBJ2-2	CASSDPSGRAPRAGELFF	TGCGCCAGCAGCGACCCTAGCGGGAGGGCCCCGCGGGCCGGGGAGCTGTTTTTT
.	.	TRBV7-8	TRBJ2-1	CASSFTYSAEQFF	TGTGCCAGCAGCTTCACCTATTCCGCGGAGCAGTTCTTC
.	.	TRBV5-1	TRBJ2-3	CASGGEGTQYF	TGCGCCAGCGGGGGCGAAGGTACGCAGTATTTT